This T cell receptor beta chain was sequenced during a study of vaccination effects on CD4 cells after COVID-19. Study overall: Participants got two doses of BNT162b2 or mRNA-1273 vaccine.

Trimming removed 0 bases from V and 5 bases from J, with 10 bases in between. The germline gives CDR1 GTSNPN, CDR2 SVGIG (reference sequence). The CDR3 sequence is 13 residues long. This clone was seen a few times. Its cognate antigen is unknown. Sequencing was performed with immunoSEQ multiplex PCR; in TCRdb, only in-frame clones are kept and a portion is missing. Of about 24,000 clones listed, about 76% are singletons. Peptide-pool stimulation followed by sequencing identified expanded antigen-specific CD4+ clonotypes in the ViraFEST assay. It was after more than 8 days of culture that CD4+ T cells were isolated. Having tested negative for nucleocapsid antibodies, the vaccine recipients showed no prior SARS-CoV-2 infection. Cultures used fewer than 2.5 million PBMC per well, 9 to 10 IU/ml IL-2 and about 10 ug/ml peptides. Half-medium changes using IL-2 medium occurred on days 3 and 7.

The receptor was isolated from a human donor who received a COVID-19 vaccine. The sample here was CD4+ T cells from PBMCs cultured with SARS-CoV-2 spike peptides, taken before COVID-19 vaccination. The chain recombines TRBV30 with TRBJ1-2, with D perhaps TRBD1 (6 bases). The CDR3 here is CAWSVATGYGYTF. CDR3 sequence (DNA): TGTGCCTGGAGTGTAGCCACAGGGTATGGCTACACCTTC. Using reference TRBV30 and TRBJ1-2 for the parts outside the CDR3, the full variable domain is SQTIHQWPATLVQPVGSPLSLECTVEGTSNPNLYWYRQAAGRGLQLLFYSVGIGQISSEVPQNLSASRPQDRQFILSSKKLLLSDSGFYLCAWSVATGYGYTFGSGTRLTVV.